The 26 T cell receptor beta chains below all came from one sample that was sequenced in a study of identical twins. TCRdb called the 5' RACE reads again in MiXCR, with one record for every CDR3 protein. The sample shows 600,000 to 800,000 distinct CDR3 sequences, over 20% of them seen only once. This same sample was also part of a study on T cells expressing NK-cell markers.

The sequenced sample was PBMCs. All receptors come from a woman aged 18-30 years in good health.

This clonotype was seen a few times. This chain uses TRBV5-4 with TRBJ2-3; 7 positions match TRBD2. Trimming cost V 5 bases and J 0 bases; bases outside gene matches: 6. The length of the CDR3 is 15 residues. Germline V gives CDR1 SGHNT, CDR2 YYREEE (reference sequence). In DNA, the CDR3 is TGTGCCAGCAGTCATAGCGGGTCTAGCACAGATACGCAGTATTTT. This translates into CASSHSGSSTDTQYF.

The chain links TRBV10-2 to TRBJ1-2; D might be TRBD1 (6 bases). CDR1 WSHSY and CDR2 SAAADI come from the germline V gene. Trimming stripped 11 bases from V and 3 bases from J, with 28 bases between. There are 17 residues in the CDR3. This chain's CDR3 is CAGATWDKTTADYGYTF. DNA for the CDR3: TGCGCCGGTGCAACCTGGGACAAAACCACCGCGGACTATGGCTACACCTTC.

J is TRBJ2-3 and V is TRBV5-1; either TRBD1 or TRBD2 may supply D (7 bases each). The CDR3 consists of 13 residues. V was cut by 6 bases and J by 6 bases, with 14 bases left in between. Germline assignment: CDR1 SGHRS and CDR2 YFSETQ. CDR3 sequence reads: CASTDREGDTQYF. DNA of the CDR3: TGCGCCAGCACTGACAGGGAGGGTGATACGCAGTATTTT.

This clonotype has just a few counts. The chain has TRBV11-2 and TRBJ2-1; D unresolved. CDR1 and CDR2 (germline): SGHAT, FQNNGV. Deletions cut 4 bases from V and 7 bases from J, with 14 bases between. The CDR3 length is 14 residues. CDR3: CASSSVNLENEQFF. The CDR3 region has the DNA TGTGCCAGCAGCTCCGTGAACCTAGAGAATGAGCAGTTCTTC.

This clonotype was counted only a few times. The V gene is TRBV7-2, the J gene TRBJ2-1; a weak D match, TRBD2 (6 bases). Germline V gene sequence: CDR1 SGHTA, CDR2 FQGNSA. The length of the CDR3 is 15 residues. Trimming took off 1 base at V and 4 bases at J, with 11 bases between the two ends. CDR3 nucleotide sequence: TGTGCCAGCAGCTTAGGGCCGGCGGGGTACAATGAGCAGTTCTTC. It codes for CASSLGPAGYNEQFF.

J is TRBJ2-2 and V is TRBV5-5; the D is unclear. Germline values: CDR1 SGHKS, CDR2 YYEKEE (reference sequence). The CDR3 runs 14 residues. The V end lost 4 bases, the J end lost 3 bases, and 10 bases lay between the germline ends. This CDR3 reads CASSEDPYTGELFF. CDR3 DNA: TGTGCCAGCAGCGAGGACCCCTACACCGGGGAGCTGTTTTTT.

This clonotype was picked up many times. This chain uses TRBV20-1 with TRBJ1-5, with D perhaps TRBD1 (5 bases). Germline assignment: CDR1 DFQATT and CDR2 SNEGSKA (reference sequence). The CDR3 covers 13 residues. V was clipped by 3 bases and J by 2 bases, with 8 bases between them. CDR3 nucleotide sequence: TGCAGTGCTAGTTTCAGGGGCAATCAGCCCCAGCATTTT. Protein product: CSASFRGNQPQHF.

The gene calls are TRBV20-1 and TRBJ2-7, with a tentative D call TRBD1 (5 bases). The CDR3 is 13 residues long. The germline V gene has CDR1 DFQATT and CDR2 SNEGSKA (reference sequence). V dropped 2 bases and J dropped 4 bases, with 12 bases sitting between them. As DNA, the CDR3 is TGCAGTGCTAGAATGGCCAGGGCTTACGAGCAGTACTTC. Residues: CSARMARAYEQYF.

This clonotype has a handful of counts. This chain joins TRBV7-2 and TRBJ2-7, with D possibly TRBD2 on 6 matching bases. This CDR3 region has 14 residues. Trimming cost V 6 bases and J 8 bases, with 20 bases left between them. Germline V gene lookup returns CDR1 SGHTA and CDR2 FQGNSA. CDR3 DNA sequence: TGTGCCAGCAGACCTGCCAGTGGAGGGGTAAAGCAGTACTTC. Residues: CASRPASGGVKQYF.

The table lists this clonotype with a few counts. CDR3 loop: CASSRRGEEKLFF. CDR3 DNA sequence: TGTGCCAGCAGTAGGAGAGGGGAAGAAAAACTGTTTTTT. The chain couples TRBV12-3 or TRBV12-4 to TRBJ1-4; maybe TRBD1 (5 bases). The CDR3 covers 13 residues. V shed 5 bases and J shed 8 bases, with 12 bases lying between them.

The chain has TRBV5-6 and TRBJ2-5; no reliable D call. CDR1 SGHDT and CDR2 YYEEEE come from the germline V gene. Trimming took 3 bases from V and 3 from J, leaving 6 bases between them. This CDR3 has 12 residues. CDR3 amino acids: CASSWNKETQYF. Here the CDR3 DNA reads TGTGCCAGCAGCTGGAACAAAGAGACCCAGTACTTC.

V usage is TRBV11-2 and J usage is TRBJ2-3; 13 bases fit TRBD2. Germline V gene sequence: CDR1 SGHAT, CDR2 FQNNGV. The CDR3 has 18 residues. V shed 5 bases and J 0 bases; nucleotides not matched to a gene: 8. The CDR3 DNA follows: TGTGCCAGCAGCGGACTAGCGGGAGCCCACCCCAGCACAGATACGCAGTATTTT. It is translated as CASSGLAGAHPSTDTQYF.

This clonotype was detected only a few times. CDR3 DNA sequence: TGTGCCAGCAGCTTAACCACGGGAGATACGCAGTATTTT. This codes for CASSLTTGDTQYF. This sequence joins TRBV7-2 and TRBJ2-3; D uncertain. This CDR3 contains 13 residues. Germline values: CDR1 SGHTA, CDR2 FQGNSA. The germline V and J ends were trimmed by 2 bases and 5 bases, with 8 bases remaining between them.

This clonotype showed up many times. This chain connects TRBV29-1 to TRBJ2-7, with 10 bases matching TRBD1. CDR1 and CDR2 (germline): SQVTM, ANQGSEA. There are 12 residues in the CDR3. With V trimmed by 3 bases and J by 6 bases, 2 bases remained unmatched. The CDR3 is CSVDGTGAEQYF. The CDR3 nucleotides are TGCAGCGTTGACGGGACAGGGGCCGAGCAGTACTTC.

The DNA of the CDR3 is TGCGCCAGCAGCTTGGGCGGGGGTAGAGGGACTGAAGCTTTCTTT. Amino acid sequence: CASSLGGGRGTEAFF. The chain links TRBV5-1 to TRBJ1-1; possible D gene TRBD1, 5 bases. Trimming shortened V by 0 bases and J by 5 bases, and 14 bases separated the two germline ends. CDR1 and CDR2 from the germline V gene are SGHRS and YFSETQ. The CDR3 covers 15 residues.

This clonotype was counted a few times. The rearrangement joins TRBV7-9 to TRBJ2-1; D uncertain. Trimming removed 2 bases from V and 9 bases from J, with 8 bases in between. The CDR3 totals 12 residues. Germline V lookup: CDR1 SEHNR, CDR2 FQNEAQ (reference sequence). CDR3 region: CASSLFGGEQFF. CDR3 in DNA: TGTGCCAGCAGCTTATTTGGTGGTGAGCAGTTCTTC.

This clonotype has only a few counts. The J gene is TRBJ2-1, the V gene TRBV12-3 or TRBV12-4; D is unclear. This CDR3 has 12 amino acids. The V gene lost 8 bases and the J gene lost 11 bases, with 16 bases spanning the gap. The CDR3 region has the DNA TGTGCCAGCTCATCTTCCGGGCCCCAGCAGTTCTTC. Its protein is CASSSSGPQQFF.

CDR3 coding DNA: TGCAGTGCTAGACAGGACAGGGGCAAAAACATTCAGTACTTC. Amino acid sequence: CSARQDRGKNIQYF. The V call is TRBV20-1, the J call TRBJ2-4, with 9 bases fitting TRBD1. The ends lost 2 bases at V and 3 bases at J; junction bases unmatched: 2. CDR1 DFQATT and CDR2 SNEGSKA come from the germline V gene (reference sequence). This CDR3 is 14 amino acids long.

This clonotype was found a few times. The genes are TRBV10-3 and TRBJ2-1, with 12 bases that match TRBD2. The CDR3 is 13 residues long. Germline lookup yields CDR1 ENHRY and CDR2 SYGVKD. V dropped 10 bases and J dropped 8; count of bases not matched to a gene: 6. The CDR3 here is CATGLAGTYEQFF. The CDR3 DNA is TGTGCCACTGGACTAGCGGGAACCTATGAGCAGTTCTTC.

This clonotype was counted ten times or more. This chain connects TRBV29-1 to TRBJ2-1; D is ambiguous. This CDR3 spans 11 amino acids. The germline gives CDR1 SQVTM, CDR2 ANQGSEA. Trimming removed 4 bases at V and 6 bases at J, with 7 bases between. DNA of the CDR3: TGCAGCGTTGGGACCGTCAATGAGCAGTTCTTC. Protein: CSVGTVNEQFF.

This clonotype has just a few counts. The chain is built from TRBV20-1 and TRBJ2-3; possible D gene TRBD2, 5 bases. V lost 5 bases and J lost 3, with 21 bases in between. The CDR3 sequence is 16 residues long. Germline assignment: CDR1 DFQATT and CDR2 SNEGSKA (reference sequence). CDR3 sequence reads: CSASWRTRRVTDTQYF. The CDR3 DNA reads TGCAGTGCTTCGTGGAGGACCCGGCGTGTGACAGATACGCAGTATTTT.

Ten or more counts support this clonotype. The V call is TRBV20-1, the J call TRBJ2-5, with D perhaps matching TRBD2 (6 bases). There are 14 residues in the CDR3. In germline, CDR1 is DFQATT, CDR2 SNEGSKA (reference sequence). Between the trimmed V and J ends, which lost 1 base and 1 base, there was a span of 10 bases. The CDR3 region is CSARVWDSQETQYF. CDR3 DNA sequence: TGCAGTGCTAGAGTCTGGGACTCCCAAGAGACCCAGTACTTC.

This clonotype showed up just a few times. This chain uses TRBV20-1 with TRBJ2-1; 15 bases are a match to TRBD2. The CDR3 consists of 14 residues. The germline CDR1 and CDR2 sequences are DFQATT and SNEGSKA (reference sequence). Trimming took 6 bases from V and 8 from J; bases not matched to a gene: 5. The DNA of the CDR3 is TGCAGTGCGAGGACTAGCGGGAGGGCTTATGAGCAGTTCTTC. Its translation is CSARTSGRAYEQFF.

This clonotype was counted at least ten times. This sequence joins TRBV12-3 or TRBV12-4 and TRBJ1-1; D is possibly TRBD1 (5 bases). The CDR3 consists of 13 residues. Trimming stripped 7 bases from V and 0 bases from J, with 9 bases between. Here the CDR3 DNA reads TGTGCCAGCAAACGGGGGATGAACACTGAAGCTTTCTTT. It is translated as CASKRGMNTEAFF.

CDR3 amino acids: CASSPIQGANEQFF. CDR3 in DNA: TGTGCCAGCTCACCAATACAGGGGGCTAATGAGCAGTTCTTC. V usage is TRBV18 and J usage is TRBJ2-1; 9 bases are a match to TRBD1. Looked up from germline, CDR1 is KGHSH and CDR2 is LQKENI. This CDR3 has 14 amino acids. The junction had 3 bases not matched to a gene; V was cut back by 2 bases and J by 7 bases.

This clonotype was observed many times. V and J are TRBV5-1 and TRBJ1-5, with 10 positions matching TRBD1. Germline V gene lookup returns CDR1 SGHRS and CDR2 YFSETQ. The CDR3 extends over 17 amino acids. The V segment lost 1 base and the J segment 7 bases; nucleotides outside the gene matches: 11. CDR3 bases: TGCGCCAGCAGCTTGTTACCCCGGGACAGGGGTATACAGCCCCAGCATTTT. It encodes CASSLLPRDRGIQPQHF.